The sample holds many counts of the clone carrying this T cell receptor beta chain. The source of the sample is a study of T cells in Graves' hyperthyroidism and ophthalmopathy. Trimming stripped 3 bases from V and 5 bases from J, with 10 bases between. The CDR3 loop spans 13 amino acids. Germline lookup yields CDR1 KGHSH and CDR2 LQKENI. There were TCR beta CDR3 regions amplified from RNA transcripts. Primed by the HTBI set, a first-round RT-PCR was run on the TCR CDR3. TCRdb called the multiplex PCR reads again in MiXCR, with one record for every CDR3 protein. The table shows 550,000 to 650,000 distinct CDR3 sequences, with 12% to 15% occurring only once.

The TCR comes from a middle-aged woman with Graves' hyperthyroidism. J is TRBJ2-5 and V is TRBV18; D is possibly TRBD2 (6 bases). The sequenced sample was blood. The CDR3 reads CASSPGRDETQYF. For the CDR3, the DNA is TGTGCCAGCTCACCCGGGAGAGACGAGACCCAGTACTTC.